These T cell receptor beta chains were read from a single sample in a study of cytomegalovirus exposure and HLA in healthy donors. Generated by immunoSEQ multiplex PCR, the TCRdb table keeps only in-frame clones and is missing some. Of 150,000 to 200,000 clones listed, nearly 80% were seen once; the top ten hold about 14%. The sample taken for sequencing was PBMCs. The origin of the receptors is a man aged 50 to 60 in good health and CMV-seropositive. Both conserved end residues are part of each CDR3. Fields, in order: D gene, clone size, CDR3 length, V gene, J gene, CDR3 protein, CDR3 DNA. The D gene is left open where the match is weak. A row's size may be missing; if present it is once, few, many or a size class.

>TRBD1|once|15|TRBV10-3|TRBJ1-1
CAISPPSGQGTEAFF
TGTGCCATCAGCCCCCCGTCGGGACAGGGCACTGAAGCTTTCTTT
>.|.|14|TRBV19|TRBJ1-1
CASSIRGRDTEAFF
TGTGCCAGTAGTATTCGGGGTCGGGACACTGAAGCTTTCTTT
>TRBD1|few|15|TRBV9|TRBJ2-7
CASSPGTGGAYEQYF
TGTGCCAGCAGCCCTGGGACAGGGGGGGCCTACGAGCAGTACTTC
>.|once|13|TRBV5-1|TRBJ2-1
CASSLGRSNEQFF
TGCGCCAGCAGCTTGGGTCGGAGTAATGAGCAGTTCTTC
>TRBD2|.|15|TRBV5-6|TRBJ2-1
CASSLLGAGPNEQFF
TGTGCCAGCAGCTTGTTAGGAGCGGGGCCAAATGAGCAGTTCTTC
>.|.|15|TRBV7-2|TRBJ2-2
CASSLSTGLTGELFF
TGTGCCAGCAGCCTATCAACAGGTCTGACCGGGGAGCTGTTTTTT
>TRBD1|once|14|TRBV4-1|TRBJ2-3
CASSRQGVGDTQYF
TGCGCCAGCAGCCGACAGGGGGTAGGTGATACGCAGTATTTT
>TRBD1|.|12|TRBV2|TRBJ1-2
CASSRGQGGYTF
TGTGCCAGCAGCAGGGGGCAAGGTGGCTACACCTTC
>.|.|15|TRBV9|TRBJ1-4
CASSVTGTPNEKLFF
TGTGCCAGCAGCGTGACCGGGACACCGAATGAAAAACTGTTTTTT
>.|.|15|TRBV16|TRBJ1-2
CASSQSGLGTRGYTF
TGTGCCAGCAGCCAATCTGGATTAGGGACTCGTGGCTACACCTTC
>.|few|10|TRBV20-1|TRBJ1-1
CSARFLEAFF
TGCAGTGCTAGGTTCCTTGAGGCTTTCTTT
>TRBD2|once|15|TRBV5-1|TRBJ2-1
CASSWGLAGGNEQFF
TGCGCCAGCAGCTGGGGACTAGCGGGGGGAAATGAGCAGTTCTTC
>.|.|14|TRBV4-1|TRBJ2-2
CASSQGGFTGELFF
TGCGCCAGCAGCCAAGGAGGGTTTACCGGGGAGCTGTTTTTT
>.|.|15|TRBV6-6|TRBJ1-4
CASSYSDLLGEKLFF
TGTGCCAGCAGTTACTCGGACCTACTAGGGGAAAAACTGTTTTTT
>.|.|16|TRBV9|TRBJ2-1
CASSPGHQSSYNEQFF
TGTGCCAGCAGCCCCGGACACCAGAGCTCCTACAATGAGCAGTTCTTC
>.|.|13|TRBV5-4|TRBJ1-1
CASSLVGRGEAFF
TGTGCCAGCAGCTTGGTGGGAAGGGGTGAAGCTTTCTTT
>.|.|13|TRBV7-2|TRBJ2-5
CASSLKASETQYF
TGTGCCAGCAGCTTAAAAGCCTCGGAGACCCAGTACTTC
>.|.|13|TRBV4-1|TRBJ1-2
CASSHPRSQGYTF
TGCGCCAGCAGCCACCCCCGCTCTCAGGGCTACACCTTC
>TRBD1|.|14|TRBV6-5|TRBJ1-2
CASSYGQGAGGYTF
TGTGCCAGCAGTTACGGCCAGGGGGCTGGAGGCTACACCTTC
>TRBD2|.|17|TRBV11-2|TRBJ2-5
CASSLGRLAGVQETQYF
TGTGCCAGCAGCTTAGGCCGACTAGCGGGGGTGCAAGAGACCCAGTACTTC
>TRBD1|.|15|TRBV28|TRBJ1-2
CASSLFGQGNYGYTF
TGTGCCAGCAGTTTATTTGGACAGGGGAACTATGGCTACACCTTC
>TRBD1|.|16|TRBV4-3|TRBJ1-3
CASRLDRGTSGNTIYF
TGCGCCAGCAGACTTGACAGGGGGACCTCTGGAAACACCATATATTTT
>TRBD2|.|15|TRBV13|TRBJ2-3
CASSFLAGDTDTQYF
TGTGCCAGCAGCTTTTTAGCGGGGGACACAGATACGCAGTATTTT
>TRBD2|once|15|TRBV28|TRBJ2-4
CASSPGGIAKNIQYF
TGTGCCAGCAGCCCCGGGGGGATAGCCAAAAACATTCAGTACTTC
>.|.|15|TRBV19|TRBJ2-5
CASSSKYESWETQYF
TGTGCCAGTAGTTCGAAATACGAGTCTTGGGAGACCCAGTACTTC
>.|.|14|TRBV5-8|TRBJ2-5
CASSIPGLLETQYF
TGTGCCAGCAGCATACCGGGACTCCTGGAGACCCAGTACTTC
>.|.|15|TRBV7-9|TRBJ1-2
CASSIRDLGRDGYTF
TGTGCCAGCTCTATACGGGACCTGGGGAGGGATGGCTACACCTTC
>TRBD1|few|15|TRBV7-2|TRBJ1-5
CASSQTGGLLQPQHF
TGTGCCAGCAGCCAGACAGGGGGTCTCCTTCAGCCCCAGCATTTT
>.|.|15|TRBV30|TRBJ2-6
CAWSVRGTGANVLTF
TGTGCCTGGAGTGTACGGGGAACTGGGGCCAACGTCCTGACTTTC
>.|.|14|TRBV18|TRBJ1-6
CASSPWGRNSPLHF
TGTGCCAGCTCACCGTGGGGGCGTAATTCACCCCTCCACTTT
>TRBD1|few|16|TRBV5-1|TRBJ2-5
CASRPGEGTGGETQYF
TGCGCCAGCCGCCCCGGCGAGGGGACAGGAGGAGAGACCCAGTACTTC
>.|.|14|TRBV7-2|TRBJ2-2
CASSLQQGPGELFF
TGTGCCAGCAGCTTGCAACAGGGACCCGGGGAGCTGTTTTTT
>TRBD1|.|16|TRBV5-1|TRBJ2-1
CASSLVGTGPTVEQFF
TGCGCCAGCAGCTTGGTGGGGACAGGGCCTACAGTTGAGCAGTTCTTC
>.|.|15|TRBV5-1|TRBJ2-3
CASSLGQAGPDTQYF
TGCGCCAGCAGCTTAGGACAGGCGGGGCCAGATACGCAGTATTTT
>.|.|15|TRBV4-3|TRBJ2-5
CASSQEMGNQETQYF
TGCGCCAGCAGCCAAGAAATGGGCAACCAAGAGACCCAGTACTTC
>.|.|12|TRBV6-5|TRBJ1-2
CASTAGFYGYTF
TGTGCCAGCACCGCAGGGTTCTATGGCTACACCTTC
>.|.|13|TRBV27|TRBJ1-2
CAVGTQANYGYTF
TGTGCTGTGGGGACTCAAGCTAACTATGGCTACACCTTC